The clone carrying this T cell receptor beta chain was detected a few times. Its specificity is unknown. Each TCR beta cDNA library carried unique molecular identifiers. Each CDR3 protein gets one entry after TCRdb re-called the PCR reads with MiXCR. The table lists roughly 870,000 distinct CDR3 sequences, roughly 50% of them singletons. The germline V gene has CDR1 MRHNA and CDR2 SNTAGT. The CDR3 totals 14 residues. With 5 bases removed from V and 13 bases from J, the gap between germline ends came to 21 bases. This sample is part of a study of post-analysis software for immune sequencing data. Study results and limitations: A few TRBV segments (TRBV5-6, TRBV5-1 and TRBV20-1 among them) occurred more frequently in patients than in controls.

Material: blood. This clonotype originated in a girl between 10 and 17 years old with multiple sclerosis. The V and J genes are TRBV6-4 and TRBJ2-4; weak D call: TRBD1 (7 bases). This CDR3 reads CASSPQGGPSPQYF. CDR3 DNA: TGTGCCAGCAGTCCTCAGGGGGGCCCCAGTCCCCAGTACTTC.